The next 12 T cell receptor beta chains were all read from a single sample in a study of T-cell reconstitution after alpha-beta-depleted transplantation in children. Unique molecular identifiers tagged the TCRbeta library. TCRdb passed the PCR reads through MiXCR, listing each CDR3 protein once. The sample lists around 680,000 distinct CDR3 sequences; roughly 15% were seen once. The starting material was PBMCs from the stem cell graft donor, obtained from the stem cell graft. The origin of the receptors is a human donor who donated a stem cell graft to a child with acute myeloid leukemia.

V is TRBV24-1 and J is TRBJ2-7; D gene unclear. Germline lookup yields CDR1 KGHDR and CDR2 SFDVKD. CDR3 length: 13 residues. Trimming took off 0 bases at V and 4 bases at J, with 6 bases between the two ends. CDR3 in amino acids: CATSDLNRYEQYF. Written as DNA, the CDR3 is TGTGCCACCAGTGATTTGAACCGTTACGAGCAGTACTTC.

In its sample, this clonotype was seen a few times. The J gene is TRBJ1-1, the V gene TRBV29-1; D remains ambiguous. V dropped 3 bases and J dropped 6 bases, with 8 bases sitting between them. CDR3 length: 11 residues. The germline V gene encodes CDR1 SQVTM and CDR2 ANQGSEA. The CDR3 nucleotides are TGCAGCGTTGAGGTGGCAGCTGAAGCTTTCTTT. It yields the protein CSVEVAAEAFF.

This chain connects TRBV25-1 to TRBJ2-1; weak D call: TRBD1 (5 bases). Germline-derived CDR1 and CDR2 are MGHDK and SYGVNS. This CDR3 region has 13 residues. The germline V and J ends were trimmed by 2 bases and 7 bases, with 9 bases remaining between them. CDR3: CASSEVGLNEQFF. The DNA of the CDR3 is TGTGCCAGCAGTGAAGTGGGGCTGAATGAGCAGTTCTTC.

This clonotype showed up just a few times. The chain couples TRBV12-3 or TRBV12-4 to TRBJ1-1, with D maybe TRBD1 (5 bases). Between the trimmed V and J ends, which lost 5 bases and 1 base, there was a span of 11 bases. There are 14 residues in the CDR3. The CDR3: CASSTGGENTEAFF. The CDR3 region has the DNA TGTGCCAGCAGTACGGGGGGGGAGAACACTGAAGCTTTCTTT.

This clonotype has only a few counts. The chain is built from TRBV25-1 and TRBJ2-2; TRBD1 or TRBD2 may be the D gene (6 bases each). Looked up from germline, CDR1 is MGHDK and CDR2 is SYGVNS. The V and J ends lost 4 bases and 3 bases respectively, with 15 bases between them. This CDR3 is 16 amino acids long. The CDR3 DNA is TGTGCCAGCAGTGGGGGGGCCACTCAATACACCGGGGAGCTGTTTTTT. Residues: CASSGGATQYTGELFF.

The chain uses TRBV12-3 or TRBV12-4 and TRBJ1-6; D not resolved. CDR3 length: 17 residues. Trimming pared 6 bases from V and 3 bases from J, leaving 18 bases between. CDR3: CASSPTSGKGYNSPLHF. The CDR3 nucleotides are TGTGCCAGCAGCCCTACCTCGGGGAAGGGCTATAATTCACCCCTCCACTTT.

The V and J genes are TRBV29-1 and TRBJ1-5, with D possibly being TRBD1 (5 bases). V was pared by 6 bases and J by 4 bases, with 13 bases between. CDR1 SQVTM and CDR2 ANQGSEA come from the germline V gene. The CDR3 runs to 13 residues. CDR3 in amino acids: CSVRRGENQPQHF. The DNA of the CDR3 is TGCAGCGTGCGTAGGGGAGAAAATCAGCCCCAGCATTTT.

This clonotype has just a few counts. The chain has TRBV20-1 and TRBJ1-4; 8 bases are a match to TRBD1. The CDR3 extends over 14 amino acids. V lost 4 bases and J lost 6; bases outside the gene matches: 7. Germline CDR1 and CDR2: DFQATT and SNEGSKA (reference sequence). The CDR3 DNA sequence: TGCAGTGCTACCTACAGGGGGATTTATGAAAAACTGTTTTTT. Its translation: CSATYRGIYEKLFF.

This rearrangement joins TRBV20-1 to TRBJ1-1; 9 bases are a match to TRBD1. Looked up from germline, CDR1 is DFQATT and CDR2 is SNEGSKA (reference sequence). This CDR3 is 14 amino acids long. V gave up 4 bases and J gave up 7 bases; unmatched junction bases: 10. CDR3 bases: TGCAGTGCTAACCGACAGGGGGGGAGGGATGAAGCTTTCTTT. Amino acids: CSANRQGGRDEAFF.

CDR3 amino acids: CASSLSATGKSHEQYV. The CDR3 nucleotides read TGTGCCAGCAGCTTATCTGCGACAGGAAAATCTCACGAGCAGTACGTC. The V and J genes are TRBV11-1 and TRBJ2-7; perhaps TRBD1 as D (6 bases). The CDR3 is made up of 16 amino acids. The V end lost 2 bases, the J end lost 5 bases, and 19 bases lay between the germline ends. Germline V gene data show CDR1 as SGHAT and CDR2 as FQDESV (reference sequence).

This clonotype was detected only a few times. This rearrangement joins TRBV15 to TRBJ2-1; 11 bases match TRBD2. This CDR3 is built from 17 residues. The junction had 6 bases not matched to a gene; V was cut back by 5 bases and J by 0 bases. CDR1 LNHNV and CDR2 YYDKDF come from the germline V gene (reference sequence). CDR3 sequence: CATSHLAGGDSYNEQFF. CDR3 bases: TGTGCCACCAGCCACCTAGCGGGGGGCGACTCCTACAATGAGCAGTTCTTC.

This clonotype was observed at least ten times. The genes are TRBV20-1 and TRBJ2-3; D gene unclear. V was shortened by 6 bases and J by 2 bases, with 18 bases between the two germline ends. CDR1 is DFQATT, CDR2 SNEGSKA, per germline (reference sequence). The CDR3 has 15 amino acids. In nucleotides, the CDR3 is TGCAGTGCCCTCCGCCCGGGTGGGTTCACAGATACGCAGTATTTT. Its protein product is CSALRPGGFTDTQYF.